This T cell receptor (beta chain) was identified in a study of blood T cell repertoires in COVID-19. This CDR3 spans 13 amino acids. V lost 6 bases and J 10 bases, leaving 18 bases between the germline ends. Germline-derived CDR1 and CDR2 are MNHEY and SVGAGI. Profiled with immunoSEQ multiplex PCR; TCRdb holds only in-frame clones, not every one. The sample contains 250,000 or so clones, around 83% of which appear only once. Material for sequencing was peripheral blood. The chain links TRBV6-5 to TRBJ1-1; maybe TRBD1 (6 bases). The receptor comes from a woman aged 40 to 50 who had recovered from COVID-19. The CDR3: CASSSKYRDAAFF. As DNA, the CDR3 is TGTGCCAGCAGCTCCAAATACAGGGATGCAGCTTTCTTT.